This T cell receptor (beta chain) emerged from a study of human T cells and chemical hapten exposure. Time point described: pre-sensitization, week 0. Treatment in this sample: therapeutic diphenylcyclopropenone sensitization with weekly scalp DPC. Blood was drawn before each patch test was applied. As originally analysed: Samples ranged from about 20,000 to 750,000 TCRs, with a median of about 96,000. Via MiXCR, TCRdb re-called the RACE reads, giving one row per CDR3 protein. In this record, the V and J calls reflect TCRdb's handling and not the investigators' own analysis. The repertoire includes under 300,000 distinct CDR3 sequences, roughly 7.4% of them detected once, and about 1.1% sits in the top ten. This clonotype was seen a handful of times. Its ends do not fully match the called genes, so a read error is possible. The sequence was obtained from a man aged 18 to 29 with alopecia areata. Some clones in this sample may be carry-over from other donors' samples. The sample in question was whole blood, obtained in connection with sensitization to the hapten diphenylcyclopropenone (DPC).

CDR3 bases: TGTGTCAGCAGCCCACCCCAACAAAAGGCCAAAAACATTCAGTACTTC. This translates into CVSSPPQQKAKNIQYF. V and J are TRBV7-2 and TRBJ2-4; D is uncertain. The CDR3 extends over 16 amino acids. Per germline, CDR1 SGHTA and CDR2 FQGNSA.